These 32 T cell receptor beta chains originate from one sample sequenced in a study of blood T cell repertoires in COVID-19. Here immunoSEQ multiplex PCR was the method, and the copy in TCRdb shows in-frame clones only, minus some. The sample comprises approximately 300,000 clones, 70% to 90% of which are singletons, and around 4% rests with the top ten. The sequenced sample consisted of peripheral blood. These receptors all come from a woman in her forties or fifties with active or convalescent COVID-19.

The genes are TRBV7-9 and TRBJ1-3, with D tentatively TRBD1 (6 bases). CDR1 and CDR2 (germline): SEHNR, FQNEAQ (reference sequence). V dropped 5 bases and J dropped 1 base, with 15 bases sitting between them. The CDR3 runs 16 residues. CDR3 sequence: CASSPSRGSSGNTIYF. CDR3 DNA sequence: TGTGCCAGCAGCCCTTCAAGGGGGAGTTCTGGAAACACCATATATTTT.

The V gene is TRBV9, the J gene TRBJ2-3; D gene uncertain. Germline V CDR1 and CDR2: SGDLS, YYNGEE. The CDR3 is 15 residues long. With 0 bases removed from V and 0 bases from J, the gap between germline ends came to 8 bases. The DNA for the CDR3 is TGTGCCAGCAGCGTAGACAGTGTTAGCACAGATACGCAGTATTTT. Translation: CASSVDSVSTDTQYF.

V usage is TRBV6-2 or TRBV6-3 and J usage is TRBJ2-2, with 8 bases identical to TRBD1. Germline V CDR1 and CDR2: MNHEY, SVGEGT. There are 17 residues in the CDR3. The junction had 9 bases not matched to a gene; V was cut back by 0 bases and J by 6 bases. The CDR3: CASSYSRSRGPAGELFF. The CDR3 bases are TGTGCCAGCAGTTACTCACGGAGCAGGGGGCCAGCCGGGGAGCTGTTTTTT.

This clone was detected only a few times. The chain carries TRBV7-6 and TRBJ1-4; 7 nucleotides line up with TRBD1. Germline V gene sequence: CDR1 SGHVS, CDR2 FNYEAQ. This CDR3 region has 15 residues. After removal of 4 bases from V and 3 bases from J, the junction contained 5 bases not matched to a gene. CDR3 nucleotide sequence: TGTGCCAGCAGCTCTAGACAGGGACCTAATGAAAAACTGTTTTTT. It encodes CASSSRQGPNEKLFF.

V and J are TRBV18 and TRBJ2-7; TRBD2 is a possible D gene (6 bases). The V gene lost 5 bases and the J gene lost 2 bases, with 10 bases spanning the gap. This CDR3 region has 13 residues. Germline values: CDR1 KGHSH, CDR2 LQKENI. CDR3 nucleotides: TGTGCCAGCTCAGGGGGGATTACCTACGAGCAGTACTTC. Encoded protein: CASSGGITYEQYF.

The V call is TRBV6-5, the J call TRBJ2-7; D not resolved. The germline CDR1 and CDR2 sequences are MNHEY and SVGAGI. V lost 6 bases, J lost 3 bases, and 9 bases lay in between. The CDR3 length is 12 residues. The CDR3 here is CASRGTSYEQYF. In DNA form, the CDR3 reads TGTGCCAGCAGGGGCACCAGCTACGAGCAGTACTTC.

The rearrangement uses TRBV11-2 and TRBJ2-7; the D is unclear. Trimming pared 2 bases from V and 3 bases from J, leaving 11 bases between. Germline V gene lookup returns CDR1 SGHAT and CDR2 FQNNGV. The CDR3 sequence is 14 residues long. CDR3 in amino acids: CASSLSAPGYEQYF. The CDR3 DNA reads as TGTGCCAGCAGCTTAAGCGCACCGGGCTACGAGCAGTACTTC.

This chain links TRBV7-2 with TRBJ2-2; 7 positions agree with TRBD1. In germline, CDR1 is SGHTA, CDR2 FQGNSA. V was pared by 4 bases and J by 10 bases, with 3 bases of the junction left unmatched. The length of the CDR3 is 12 residues. The CDR3 is CASSYGQVELFF. The CDR3 nucleotides are TGTGCCAGCAGCTACGGACAGGTGGAGCTGTTTTTT.

This clone was counted once. The rearrangement uses TRBV15 and TRBJ2-7; no reliable D call. V shed 3 bases and J shed 4 bases, with 16 bases lying between them. CDR1 is LNHNV and CDR2 is YYDKDF in the germline V gene (reference sequence). The CDR3 runs 15 residues. The CDR3 nucleotides read TGTGCCACCAGCAGGGCACAGTCTCCTCCATACGAGCAGTACTTC. Residues: CATSRAQSPPYEQYF.

The chain joins TRBV6-2 or TRBV6-3 to TRBJ1-1, with 7 positions matching TRBD1. CDR3 length equals 14 residues. J gave up 2 bases and V 4 bases, and 4 bases lay outside the gene matches. CDR1 and CDR2 (germline): MNHEY, SVGEGT. The CDR3 is CASSSRQGNTEAFF. The CDR3 nucleotides are TGTGCCAGCAGTTCTAGACAGGGCAACACTGAAGCTTTCTTT.

The chain joins TRBV7-3 to TRBJ2-7, with D possibly matching TRBD2 (7 bases). The ends were cut back, 5 bases at V and 3 bases at J, with 11 bases in the middle. Germline V gene lookup returns CDR1 SGHTA and CDR2 FQGTGA. The CDR3 loop spans 13 amino acids. The CDR3 sequence is CASSQGGGYEQYF. CDR3 sequence (DNA): TGTGCCAGCAGCCAAGGGGGGGGCTACGAGCAGTACTTC.

This chain connects TRBV13 to TRBJ1-2; D call uncertain. This CDR3 region has 16 residues. Per germline, CDR1 PRHDT and CDR2 FYEKMQ (reference sequence). V was clipped by 3 bases and J by 4 bases, with 18 bases between them. DNA of the CDR3: TGTGCCAGCAGCTTTGCCACAGATATACCAGTCTATGGCTACACCTTC. This codes for CASSFATDIPVYGYTF.

This clone was seen once. This chain uses TRBV2 with TRBJ1-5; 9 bases map to TRBD1. The V segment lost 4 bases and the J segment 4 bases; nucleotides outside the gene matches: 5. CDR3 length: 15 amino acids. Germline V gene lookup returns CDR1 SNHLY and CDR2 FYNNEI. CDR3 residues: CASSGRGQGNQPQHF. The CDR3 coding sequence is TGTGCCAGCAGTGGCCGGGGACAGGGAAATCAGCCCCAGCATTTT.

This CDR3 is CASGTGTDTEAFF. CDR3 bases: TGTGCCTCAGGGACAGGGACGGACACTGAAGCTTTCTTT. The chain uses TRBV10-3 and TRBJ1-1; TRBD1 aligns across 9 bases. This CDR3 is built from 13 residues. The ends lost 11 bases at V and 3 bases at J; junction bases unmatched: 7. Per germline, CDR1 ENHRY and CDR2 SYGVKD.

A single count supports this clone. The J gene is TRBJ1-3, the V gene TRBV5-1, with TRBD1 matching over 7 bases. This CDR3 region has 16 residues. The germline CDR1 and CDR2 sequences are SGHRS and YFSETQ. Losses at the gene ends were 2 bases for V and 0 bases for J; bases not matched to a gene: 5. The DNA of the CDR3 is TGCGCCAGCAGCTTAAGAGGGGACAGCTCTGGAAACACCATATATTTT. This codes for CASSLRGDSSGNTIYF.

The chain carries TRBV25-1 and TRBJ1-3, with D possibly being TRBD1 (5 bases). Germline V gene data show CDR1 as MGHDK and CDR2 as SYGVNS. Trimming pared 6 bases from V and 5 bases from J, leaving 17 bases between. The CDR3 consists of 15 residues. The CDR3 loop reads CASSQPGVLRNTIYF. The CDR3 nucleotides are TGTGCCAGCAGCCAACCGGGGGTCCTAAGAAACACCATATATTTT.

The CDR3 loop reads CASSIIAGPNSPLHF. The CDR3 nucleotides read TGTGCCAGTAGTATAATCGCGGGGCCTAATTCACCCCTCCACTTT. The chain couples TRBV19 to TRBJ1-6; tentatively, D is TRBD1 (5 bases). V was shortened by 2 bases and J by 6 bases, with 11 bases between the two germline ends. CDR3 length equals 15 residues. Germline V gene data show CDR1 as LNHDA and CDR2 as SQIVND (reference sequence).

This rearrangement joins TRBV5-1 to TRBJ1-5; 10 bases map to TRBD1. Germline loops: CDR1 SGHRS, CDR2 YFSETQ. V shed 5 bases, J shed 5 bases, and the junction held 4 bases outside the gene matches. The CDR3 is 14 residues long. CDR3 nucleotide sequence: TGCGCCAGCAGTCCGGACAGGGGGGATCAGCCCCAGCATTTT. Its protein is CASSPDRGDQPQHF. The variable domain in full, with the rest retrieved from reference TRBV5-1 and TRBJ1-5, is KAGVTQTPRYLIKTRGQQVTLSCSPISGHRSVSWYQQTPGQGLQFLFEYFSETQRNKGNFPGRFSGRQFSNSRSEMNVSTLELGDSALYLCASSPDRGDQPQHFGDGTRLSIL.

The chain combines TRBV19 with TRBJ2-2; D unresolved. This CDR3 is 15 amino acids long. V was trimmed by 5 bases and J by 6 bases, leaving 16 bases between them. Germline-derived CDR1 and CDR2 are LNHDA and SQIVND (reference sequence). In DNA, the CDR3 is TGTGCCAGTAGTTTACTCCCTCGATCTGCCGGGGAGCTGTTTTTT. Translation: CASSLLPRSAGELFF.

A single count supports this clone. Other DNA sequences in this sample translate to the same CDR3. The CDR3 bases are TGCAGCGTTGAGCCCGGCTACAATGAGCAGTTCTTC. It yields the protein CSVEPGYNEQFF. V usage is TRBV29-1 and J usage is TRBJ2-1; D unresolved. The germline V and J ends were trimmed by 3 bases and 3 bases, with 6 bases remaining between them. This CDR3 has 12 amino acids. From germline, CDR1 is SQVTM and CDR2 ANQGSEA.

This chain uses TRBV12-3 or TRBV12-4 with TRBJ1-1; the match to TRBD1 covers 7 bases. This CDR3 contains 13 residues. J was trimmed by 5 bases and V by 7 bases; bases with no gene match: 7. Written as DNA, the CDR3 is TGTGCCAGCACCCAAGACAGGGCGACTGAAGCTTTCTTT. This encodes CASTQDRATEAFF.

The genes are TRBV7-9 and TRBJ2-1; 13 bases agree with TRBD2. J gave up 15 bases and V 5 bases, and 7 bases lay outside the gene matches. Germline lookup yields CDR1 SEHNR and CDR2 FQNEAQ (reference sequence). This CDR3 has 13 residues. The DNA of the CDR3 is TGTGCCAGCAGCACACTAGCGGGGGGGCGTCTGTTCTTC. Its protein product is CASSTLAGGRLFF.

The gene calls are TRBV14 and TRBJ2-3; 14 bases are a match to TRBD2. V dropped 4 bases and J dropped 2; count of bases not matched to a gene: 8. This CDR3 comprises 18 residues. Germline V lookup: CDR1 SGHDN, CDR2 FVKESK. CDR3 loop: CASSRTSGRLPSTDTQYF. The CDR3 nucleotides are TGTGCCAGCAGCCGGACTAGCGGGAGGCTCCCGTCCACAGATACGCAGTATTTT.

The V gene is TRBV27, the J gene TRBJ1-1, with no clear D. CDR1 is MNHEY and CDR2 is SMNVEV in the germline V gene (reference sequence). CDR3 length: 15 residues. V was pared by 0 bases and J by 4 bases, with 12 bases between. The CDR3: CASSLSTVLSTEAFF. The DNA of the CDR3 is TGTGCCAGCAGTTTATCCACAGTGTTGAGCACTGAAGCTTTCTTT.

V gene TRBV2 combines with J gene TRBJ2-1; tentative D call: TRBD2 (6 bases). The CDR3 sequence is 16 residues long. CDR1 is SNHLY, CDR2 FYNNEI, per germline. Trimming removed 1 base at V and 5 bases at J, with 15 bases between. DNA for the CDR3: TGTGCCAGCAGTGAAGGGGGAGGCGTTATGAACAATGAGCAGTTCTTC. Its protein product is CASSEGGGVMNNEQFF. The full variable domain, in which reference TRBV2 and TRBJ2-1 provide the parts outside the CDR3, is EPEVTQTPSHQVTQMGQEVILRCVPISNHLYFYWYRQILGQKVEFLVSFYNNEISEKSEIFDDQFSVERPDGSNFTLKIRSTKLEDSAMYFCASSEGGGVMNNEQFFGPGTRLTVL.

This chain uses TRBV6-6 with TRBJ2-7; 8 bases agree with TRBD2. Trimming took 8 bases from V and 6 from J; bases not matched to a gene: 18. Germline assignment: CDR1 MNHNY and CDR2 SVGAGI (reference sequence). This CDR3 spans 16 amino acids. The CDR3 sequence: CASGSTGTRAPPEQYF. In nucleotides, the CDR3 is TGTGCCAGCGGATCAACCGGGACTAGGGCTCCCCCCGAGCAGTACTTC.

DNA for the CDR3: TGTGCCAGTAGTATAGGGGCCTACTCCTCTGGAAACACCATATATTTT. Translating it yields CASSIGAYSSGNTIYF. This chain uses TRBV19 with TRBJ1-3; D gene uncertain. Germline CDR1 LNHDA, CDR2 SQIVND (reference sequence). V lost 1 base to trimming and J lost 0 bases, with 10 bases between them. The CDR3 has 16 residues.

The CDR3 nucleotides are TGTGCCAGCAGCGTATCCGGTAGCTCCAATGAGCAGTTCTTC. It translates to CASSVSGSSNEQFF. The V call is TRBV9, the J call TRBJ2-1; D is ambiguous. The CDR3 has 14 amino acids. With 1 base removed from V and 6 bases from J, the gap between germline ends came to 11 bases. CDR1 and CDR2 from the germline V gene are SGDLS and YYNGEE.

The V call is TRBV7-2, the J call TRBJ2-5, with TRBD2 identical over 8 bases. Trimming removed 1 base from V and 3 bases from J; junction bases left unmatched: 4. CDR3 size: 15 residues. Germline lookup yields CDR1 SGHTA and CDR2 FQGNSA. DNA for the CDR3: TGTGCCAGCAGCTTAGTAAGGACTAGCAAAGAGACCCAGTACTTC. Amino acids: CASSLVRTSKETQYF.

The chain combines TRBV12-3 or TRBV12-4 with TRBJ1-2, with 8 nucleotides matching TRBD1. This CDR3 is 11 amino acids long. V shed 9 bases and J 4 bases; nucleotides not matched to a gene: 1. The CDR3 DNA reads TGTGCCAGTGGACAGGGCTATGGCTACACCTTC. This encodes CASGQGYGYTF.

This clone was counted once. Within the sample, other DNA sequences also encode this same CDR3. The J gene is TRBJ1-2, the V gene TRBV6-2 or TRBV6-3; D unclear. Germline lookup yields CDR1 MNHEY and CDR2 SVGEGT. This CDR3 region has 12 residues. V lost 4 bases and J 1 base, leaving 4 bases between the germline ends. The CDR3 nucleotides read TGTGCCAGCAGTTCGGTTAACTATGGCTACACCTTC. It specifies CASSSVNYGYTF.

This rearrangement joins TRBV28 to TRBJ1-1; possible D gene TRBD1, 5 bases. Trimming pared 7 bases from V and 3 bases from J, leaving 12 bases between. CDR1 and CDR2 from the germline V gene are MDHEN and SYDVKM. The CDR3 sequence is 13 residues long. The CDR3 region is CASIGATDTEAFF. CDR3 DNA: TGTGCCAGCATAGGGGCTACGGACACTGAAGCTTTCTTT.